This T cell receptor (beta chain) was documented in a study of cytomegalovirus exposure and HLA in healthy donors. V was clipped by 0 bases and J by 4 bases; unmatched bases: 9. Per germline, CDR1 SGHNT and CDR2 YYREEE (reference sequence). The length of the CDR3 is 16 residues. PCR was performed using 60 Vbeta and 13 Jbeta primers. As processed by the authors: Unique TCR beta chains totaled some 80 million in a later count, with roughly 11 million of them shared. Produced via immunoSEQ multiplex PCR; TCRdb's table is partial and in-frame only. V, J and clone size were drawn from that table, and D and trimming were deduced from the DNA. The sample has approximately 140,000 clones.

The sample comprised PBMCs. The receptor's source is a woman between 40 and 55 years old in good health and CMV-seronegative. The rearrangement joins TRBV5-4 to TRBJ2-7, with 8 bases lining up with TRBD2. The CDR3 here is CASSLGAGGPEYEQYF. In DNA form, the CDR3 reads TGTGCCAGCAGCTTGGGGGCGGGGGGCCCGGAGTACGAGCAGTACTTC.